This passage covers 14 T cell receptor beta chains from one sample sequenced in a study of cytomegalovirus exposure and HLA in healthy donors (dated by TCRdb to the late 2010s). The library relied on the immunoSEQ multiplex PCR assay. TCRdb holds this immuneACCESS table with in-frame rearrangements only. Some clones are missing; in checked studies, unresolved V genes explain under half, and the rest has no known cause. The sample table lists approximately 160,000 clones, roughly 95% of them with a count of one. The ten largest clones add up to about 0.94% of the sample. The specimen was PBMCs. These TCRs come from a young woman in good health and CMV-seronegative.

The rearrangement links TRBV5-8 to TRBJ2-2; 7 nucleotides align to TRBD1. Germline V lookup: CDR1 SGHTS, CDR2 YDEGEE. The CDR3 runs to 16 residues. Trimming removed 4 bases from V and 6 bases from J; junction bases left unmatched: 12. As DNA, the CDR3 is TGTGCCAGCAGCCCCCCCGACAGGGTGGGGTCCGGGGAGCTGTTTTTT. This gives the protein CASSPPDRVGSGELFF.

V usage is TRBV2 and J usage is TRBJ1-2, with D possibly being TRBD1 (6 bases). Germline-derived CDR1 and CDR2 are SNHLY and FYNNEI. V was trimmed by 2 bases and J by 6 bases, leaving 7 bases between them. The CDR3 extends over 12 amino acids. CDR3 bases: TGTGCCAGCAGTGAACAGGGGAATGGCTACACCTTC. Its translation: CASSEQGNGYTF.

The rearrangement joins TRBV2 to TRBJ1-2, with D hard to call. Germline-derived CDR1 and CDR2 are SNHLY and FYNNEI. Trimming shortened V by 6 bases and J by 8 bases, and 22 bases separated the two germline ends. This CDR3 region has 15 residues. The CDR3 nucleotides are TGTGCCAGCAGACAACATAACCCGGGAGACTGGGGCTACACCTTC. It yields the protein CASRQHNPGDWGYTF.

The chain combines TRBV7-3 with TRBJ1-6; 9 bases line up with TRBD1. The CDR3 runs to 17 residues. V lost 3 bases and J lost 9; bases outside the gene matches: 12. The germline V gene encodes CDR1 SGHTA and CDR2 FQGTGA. The CDR3 is CASSFLQRDRVSSPLHF. DNA for the CDR3: TGTGCCAGCAGCTTCCTCCAAAGGGACAGGGTATCTTCACCCCTCCACTTT.

The V gene is TRBV7-8, the J gene TRBJ2-1, with 12 bases aligning to TRBD2. Germline-derived CDR1 and CDR2 are SGHVS and FQNEAQ. The CDR3 has 17 amino acids. The trim removed 2 bases at V and 2 bases at J, leaving 4 bases unmatched. The CDR3 here is CASSLMTSGGPYNEQFF. CDR3 in DNA: TGTGCCAGCAGCTTAATGACTAGCGGGGGACCCTACAATGAGCAGTTCTTC.

Concerning this clone itself: This same CDR3 is encoded by further DNA sequences in the sample. This chain links TRBV9 with TRBJ1-2; tentative D call: TRBD1 (5 bases). The germline V gene has CDR1 SGDLS and CDR2 YYNGEE. V gave up 0 bases and J gave up 4 bases, with 13 bases separating them. This CDR3 spans 15 amino acids. CDR3: CASSVGRGLSYGYTF. CDR3 DNA: TGTGCCAGCAGCGTAGGGAGGGGACTGTCCTATGGCTACACCTTC.

In DNA form, the CDR3 reads TGTGCCAGCAGTATAACCCGGGGGAAAACAGATACGCAGTATTTT. This gives the protein CASSITRGKTDTQYF. The chain recombines TRBV6-6 with TRBJ2-3, with D possibly TRBD2 on 6 matching bases. V was trimmed by 5 bases and J by 3 bases, leaving 15 bases between them. This CDR3 contains 15 residues. From germline, CDR1 is MNHNY and CDR2 SVGAGI (reference sequence).

This chain joins TRBV18 and TRBJ2-7; 8 nucleotides line up with TRBD1. The CDR3 runs 16 residues. CDR1 KGHSH and CDR2 LQKENI come from the germline V gene. V trimming: 3 bases; J trimming: 4 bases; junction bases outside the gene matches: 11. The CDR3 DNA sequence: TGTGCCAGCTCACCTCCCGGGACAGGCCGTGTTTACGAGCAGTACTTC. Protein sequence: CASSPPGTGRVYEQYF.

The DNA for the CDR3 is TGTGCCAGCAGCGTTGCGGGAGGAGCGAACACTGAAGCTTTCTTT. Protein product: CASSVAGGANTEAFF. This chain joins TRBV9 and TRBJ1-1; unclear D gene. With 2 bases removed from V and 1 base from J, the gap between germline ends came to 12 bases. This CDR3 is built from 15 residues. Germline assignment: CDR1 SGDLS and CDR2 YYNGEE. Full variable domain (remainder filled in from reference TRBV9 and TRBJ1-1): DSGVTQTPKHLITATGQRVTLRCSPRSGDLSVYWYQQSLDQGLQFLIQYYNGEERAKGNILERFSAQQFPDLHSELNLSSLELGDSALYFCASSVAGGANTEAFFGQGTRLTVV.

This chain joins TRBV9 and TRBJ2-5; D is unresolved. This CDR3 contains 14 residues. Looked up from germline, CDR1 is SGDLS and CDR2 is YYNGEE. V was shortened by 0 bases and J by 2 bases, with 8 bases between the two germline ends. CDR3 amino acids: CASSVGPVQETQYF. The CDR3 DNA reads as TGTGCCAGCAGCGTAGGTCCGGTTCAAGAGACCCAGTACTTC.

As DNA, the CDR3 is TGTGCCAGCAGAAACGACGGGAGCTACACCTTC. Translating gives CASRNDGSYTF. The chain recombines TRBV7-8 with TRBJ1-2, with D unclear. Trimming took 6 bases from V and 9 from J, leaving 11 bases between them. CDR1 is SGHVS and CDR2 is FQNEAQ in the germline V gene. The CDR3 has 11 amino acids.

This clone was counted a single time. The chain combines TRBV19 with TRBJ2-7, with 9 bases identical to TRBD1. Germline V lookup: CDR1 LNHDA, CDR2 SQIVND (reference sequence). This CDR3 has 14 amino acids. The V segment lost 9 bases and the J segment 5 bases; nucleotides outside the gene matches: 11. The chain's CDR3 is CASRNRGQFDEQYF. CDR3 sequence (DNA): TGTGCCAGCCGGAACAGGGGGCAGTTCGACGAGCAGTACTTC. Drawing the rest from reference TRBV19 and TRBJ2-7, the complete variable domain is DGGITQSPKYLFRKEGQNVTLSCEQNLNHDAMYWYRQDPGQGLRLIYYSQIVNDFQKGDIAEGYSVSREKKESFPLTVTSAQKNPTAFYLCASRNRGQFDEQYFGPGTRLTVT.

This clone has only one observation. The chain links TRBV27 to TRBJ1-2; 10 bases agree with TRBD1. J was trimmed by 6 bases and V by 2 bases; bases with no gene match: 6. Looked up from germline, CDR1 is MNHEY and CDR2 is SMNVEV (reference sequence). The CDR3 covers 15 residues. The CDR3 here is CASSLRDRGRNGYTF. The CDR3 bases are TGTGCCAGCAGTTTAAGGGACAGGGGACGGAATGGCTACACCTTC.

This clone was observed a single time. V is TRBV13 and J is TRBJ2-3; weak D call: TRBD2 (6 bases). The CDR3 sequence is 16 residues long. CDR1 PRHDT and CDR2 FYEKMQ come from the germline V gene (reference sequence). V was pared by 5 bases and J by 0 bases, with 15 bases between. The CDR3 DNA reads as TGTGCCAGCAGCGCCCGACTAGGGTCGAGCACAGATACGCAGTATTTT. It yields the protein CASSARLGSSTDTQYF.